This paragraph covers one TCR beta chain sequence. These data belong to a study of CD4 T cells in relation to SARS-CoV-2 and coronaviruses. For the study at large: Of the patients, about 8 were male, 4 female, two Hispanic.

Trimming left V 2 bases short and J 2 bases short, with 19 bases between. This CDR3 spans 17 amino acids. CDR1 is LNHNV, CDR2 YYDKDF, per germline (reference sequence). CD4 enrichment then naive enrichment separated naive from memory CD4+ cells. Generated by immunoSEQ multiplex PCR, the TCRdb table keeps only in-frame clones and is missing some. The sample holds tens of thousands of clones; around 87% are singletons and the top ten take roughly 9%. Sequenced sample: memory CD4+ T cells from PBMCs. V gene TRBV15 combines with J gene TRBJ2-7, with D perhaps TRBD1 (6 bases). The TCR was taken from an adult with COVID-19. The CDR3: CATSRSPDRFSPYEQYF. The CDR3 DNA is TGTGCCACCAGCAGATCCCCTGACAGGTTTTCCCCCTACGAGCAGTACTTC.